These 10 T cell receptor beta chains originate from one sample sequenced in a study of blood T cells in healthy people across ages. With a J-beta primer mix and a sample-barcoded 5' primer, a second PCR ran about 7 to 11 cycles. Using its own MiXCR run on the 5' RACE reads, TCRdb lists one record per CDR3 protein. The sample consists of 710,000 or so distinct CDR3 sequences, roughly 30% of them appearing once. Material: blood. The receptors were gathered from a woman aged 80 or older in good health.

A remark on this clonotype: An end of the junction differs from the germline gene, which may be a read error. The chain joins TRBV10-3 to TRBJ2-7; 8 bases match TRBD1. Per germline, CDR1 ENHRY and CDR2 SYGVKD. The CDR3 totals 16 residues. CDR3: CAISGDRDRIPYEQYF. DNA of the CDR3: TGCGCCATCAGTGGTGACCGGGACAGGATCCCCTACGAGCAGTACTTC.

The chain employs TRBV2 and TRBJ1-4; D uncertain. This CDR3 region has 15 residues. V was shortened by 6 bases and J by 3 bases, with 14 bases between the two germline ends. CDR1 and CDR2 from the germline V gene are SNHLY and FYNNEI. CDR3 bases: TGTGCCAGCAGGCCCGGGGATTGGGCTAATGAAAAACTGTTTTTT. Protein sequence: CASRPGDWANEKLFF.

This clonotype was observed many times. The DNA for the CDR3 is TGTGCCAGCAGTTTAAGTTTTGGCGGATCCTACGAGCAGTACTTC. It yields the protein CASSLSFGGSYEQYF. This chain uses TRBV27 with TRBJ2-7; D is unclear. The ends were cut back, 2 bases at V and 1 base at J, with 12 bases in the middle. The CDR3 is 15 residues long. CDR1 is MNHEY, CDR2 SMNVEV, per germline (reference sequence).

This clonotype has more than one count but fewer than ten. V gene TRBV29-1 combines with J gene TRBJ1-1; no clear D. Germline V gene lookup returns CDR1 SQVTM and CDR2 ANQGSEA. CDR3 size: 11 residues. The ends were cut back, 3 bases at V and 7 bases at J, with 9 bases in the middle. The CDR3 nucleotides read TGCAGCGTTGATTTAGTCGGTGAAGCTTTCTTT. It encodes CSVDLVGEAFF.

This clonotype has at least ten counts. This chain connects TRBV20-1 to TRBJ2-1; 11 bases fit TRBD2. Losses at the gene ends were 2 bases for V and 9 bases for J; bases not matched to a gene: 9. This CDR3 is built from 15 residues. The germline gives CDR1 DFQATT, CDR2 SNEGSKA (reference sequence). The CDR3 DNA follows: TGCAGTGCTAGATACCCTAGCGGGGGGCTCAGTGAGCAGTTCTTC. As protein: CSARYPSGGLSEQFF.

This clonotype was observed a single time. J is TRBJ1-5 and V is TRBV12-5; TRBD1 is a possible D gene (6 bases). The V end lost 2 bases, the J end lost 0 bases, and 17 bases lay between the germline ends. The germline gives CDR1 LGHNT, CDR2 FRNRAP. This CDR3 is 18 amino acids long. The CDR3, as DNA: TGTGCTAGTGGTTTGCTCCGGGACAAATGTTATAGCAATCAGCCCCAGCATTTT. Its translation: CASGLLRDKCYSNQPQHF.

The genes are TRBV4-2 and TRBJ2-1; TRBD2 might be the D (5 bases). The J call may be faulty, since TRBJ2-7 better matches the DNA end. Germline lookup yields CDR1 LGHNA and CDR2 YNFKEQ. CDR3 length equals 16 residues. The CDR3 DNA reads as TGTGCCAGCAGCCCCGAAGCGGTAAGCTCCTACAATGAGCAGTACTTC. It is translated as CASSPEAVSSYNEQYF.

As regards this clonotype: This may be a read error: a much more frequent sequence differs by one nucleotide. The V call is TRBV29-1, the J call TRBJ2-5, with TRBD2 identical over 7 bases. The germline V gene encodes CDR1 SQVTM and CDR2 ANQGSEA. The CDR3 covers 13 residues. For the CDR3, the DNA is TGCGGCGTCCGTAGCGGGTACCAAGAGACCCAGTACTTC. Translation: CGVRSGYQETQYF.

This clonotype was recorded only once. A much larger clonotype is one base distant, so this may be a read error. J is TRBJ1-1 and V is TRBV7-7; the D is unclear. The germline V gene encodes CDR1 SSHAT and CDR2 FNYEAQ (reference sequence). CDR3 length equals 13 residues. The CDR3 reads CASSQSMDTEAFF. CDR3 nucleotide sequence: TGTGCTAGCAGTCAATCAATGGACACTGAAGCTTTCTTT.

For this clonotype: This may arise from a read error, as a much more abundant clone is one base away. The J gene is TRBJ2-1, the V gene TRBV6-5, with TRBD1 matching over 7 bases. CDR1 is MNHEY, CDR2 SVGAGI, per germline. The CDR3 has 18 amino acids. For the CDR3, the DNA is TGTGTCAGCAGTTACTTCCAGACACAGGGGTGGAAGGAAAATGAGCAGTTCTTC. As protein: CVSSYFQTQGWKENEQFF.